This T cell receptor (beta chain) was retrieved from a study of regulatory T cells in long-lasting Graves disease (dated by TCRdb to the early 2020s). Background on the whole study: Persistent Graves' disease was defined as antithyroid drug treatment for over 5 years with persistently positive TSH receptor autoantibodies. Persistent Graves' disease patients were compared with newly diagnosed Graves' disease patients by peripheral blood TCR sequencing and RNA sequencing. The study was registered as a clinical trial and conducted in China. A total of 35 or so samples were covered by TCR sequencing, comprising some 13 persistent and approximately 20 newly diagnosed Graves' disease patients. In the clinical cohort, patients with persistent Graves' disease had used antithyroid drugs for an average of roughly ten years. Points the paper makes about the study in general: The study examined only peripheral blood because the primary lesion, thyroid tissue, could not be accessed. Only the TCR beta chain was sequenced and analyzed. The authors noted that the small sample size was a limitation that may lower accuracy. Persistent disease showed preferential use of TRBV28, TRBJ1-2 and TRBJ2-5, whereas newly diagnosed disease favored TRBV20-1 and TRBJ2-1. Lower TCR Shannon entropy and fewer highly expanded clones were observed in persistent Graves' disease patients than in newly diagnosed patients, which suggested clonal expansion. A larger number of public clonotypes was shared among persistent patients (approximately 3,000) than among newly diagnosed patients (about 990).

The sample's time point label, decoded: persistent/refractory GD, antithyroid drugs over 5 years with positive TRAb. For both TCR sequencing and RNA sequencing, RNA was extracted from PBMCs in TRIzol. The diagnosis of Graves' disease followed American Thyroid Association guidelines. Recruitment of patients was carried out at an endocrinology department in Xi'an, China. Each patient gave roughly 8.4 milliliters of peripheral blood, collected in an EDTA anticoagulant tube. Ficoll Paque Plus density gradient separation was used to isolate PBMCs, and no additional T cell sorting was done. RNA quality was checked with an Agilent 2100 Bioanalyzer and agarose gel, and concentration with a NanoDrop 2000. Preparation of the library involved multiplex PCR. The sequencer was an Illumina HiSeq 4000. iRepertoire HTBI primers and Arm-PCR amplification of CDR3 regions were used to construct TCR beta libraries. Before sequencing, the PCR products went through gel purification. Under the source paper's analysis protocol: Gene usage analysis of CDR3 amino acid clonotypes used the 62 TRBV and about 14 TRBJ segments found across samples. Filtered high-quality paired reads were merged into contigs using COPE and FqMerger. BLAST was used to align contigs to the IMGT TRBV, TRBD and TRBJ reference genes, and CDR3 was defined following IMGT. Highly expanded clones were defined as clonotypes with a frequency above 0.1%. Shannon entropy was used to measure repertoire diversity, and the Gini coefficient was used to measure V-J evenness. A clonotype was considered public if more than one individual shared it. Through fastp at Q25 and MiXCR, TCRdb rebuilt clones from the public reads, retaining in-frame beta chains. Duplicate CDR3 protein sequences are folded into a single record with the most common DNA and genes. TCRdb, rather than the study authors, made the V and J calls. Within this sample are about 660,000 distinct CDR3 sequences, with about 32% of them counted one time only. Around 42% of the sample is in the top ten clones.

About this clonotype: No antigen is known for it. Per-base quality was not reported, and no clone a single base away is much larger than it.

The CDR3 covers 15 residues, taking in both the cysteine and the phenylalanine. The read is trimmed to its CDR3 DNA, 45 bases read in frame from base 1. V trim: 5 bases; J trim: 0 bases; unmatched bases: 4. From the germline V gene, CDR1 is SGHTA and CDR2 is FQGNSA. The clonotype was recovered from a female donor with Graves disease. The rearranged chain carries TRBV7-2 and TRBJ1-1; 9 bases in the junction line up with TRBD1. Sample: peripheral blood mononuclear cells (PBMCs), taken when the disease was refractory, from a patient treated with antithyroid drugs. The CDR3 amino acid sequence is: CASSIQGALNTEAFF. The nucleotide sequence reads TGTGCCAGCAGCATACAGGGGGCTCTGAACACTGAAGCTTTCTTT.